This TCR beta chain was sequenced in a study of cytomegalovirus exposure and HLA in healthy donors. Germline V lookup: CDR1 LNHNV, CDR2 YYDKDF (reference sequence). Trimming removed 2 bases at V and 0 bases at J, with 8 bases between. This CDR3 spans 14 amino acids. The PCR employed 60 Vbeta primers together with 13 Jbeta primers. Clones were read by immunoSEQ multiplex PCR, and TCRdb kept only the in-frame ones, dropping some. In the table there are about 200,000 clones, about 70% of which are singletons. Note on this clone: Its antigen is not known.

Study-wide results and limits: Among TCR beta chains, those listed as cytomegalovirus-associated numbered around 180. TCR beta V- and J-gene trimming was later associated with a missense DCLRE1C variant. The study reported that TCR beta sequences accurately predicted HLA-A and HLA-B alleles in most subjects.

The source of this sequence is a man aged 40-55 years in good health and CMV-seropositive. The specimen was PBMCs. The V and J genes are TRBV15 and TRBJ2-7; D unresolved. Here the CDR3 reads CATSRPFSSYEQYF. DNA for the CDR3: TGTGCCACCAGCAGACCCTTTAGCTCCTACGAGCAGTACTTC.